The 14 T cell receptor beta chains in this list originate from one sample, sequenced in a study of cytomegalovirus exposure and HLA in healthy donors. PCR employed 60 Vbeta and 13 Jbeta primers. Profiled with immunoSEQ multiplex PCR; TCRdb holds only in-frame clones, not every one. This table has fewer than 200,000 clones, 68% appearing once. The sequenced sample was PBMCs. The receptor set was obtained from a man aged 45-60 years in good health and CMV-seronegative.

The V and J genes are TRBV7-2 and TRBJ2-1; 8 nucleotides align to TRBD2. Per the germline V gene, CDR1 is SGHTA and CDR2 is FQGNSA. CDR3 length: 16 residues. V lost 1 base, J lost 10 bases, and 12 bases stayed unmatched. CDR3 DNA: TGTGCCAGCAGCTTAGGAGGGCGGGGGGCCGCAGGGGAGCAGTTCTTC. Its protein is CASSLGGRGAAGEQFF. Using reference TRBV7-2 and TRBJ2-1 for the parts outside the CDR3, the full variable domain is GAGVSQSPSNKVTEKGKDVELRCDPISGHTALYWYRQSLGQGLEFLIYFQGNSAPDKSGLPSDRFSAERTGGSVSTLTIQRTQQEDSAVYLCASSLGGRGAAGEQFFGPGTRLTVL.

The chain links TRBV27 to TRBJ2-2; 9 bases match TRBD2. The germline V gene encodes CDR1 MNHEY and CDR2 SMNVEV (reference sequence). J lost 0 bases, V lost 1 base, and 3 bases had no gene match. This CDR3 is 17 amino acids long. The DNA for the CDR3 is TGTGCCAGCAGTTTATTGCTAGCGGGGACGAACACCGGGGAGCTGTTTTTT. Translation: CASSLLLAGTNTGELFF.

The chain couples TRBV19 to TRBJ1-1; unclear D gene. The ends were cut back, 7 bases at V and 0 bases at J, with 9 bases in the middle. This CDR3 comprises 13 residues. Germline CDR1 LNHDA, CDR2 SQIVND (reference sequence). This CDR3 reads CASKRFVNTEAFF. The CDR3 DNA sequence: TGTGCCAGTAAGAGGTTTGTGAACACTGAAGCTTTCTTT.

The CDR3 bases are TGTGCCAGCAGCCACTTGGACAGGGAATCCTACAATGAGCAGTTCTTC. Translated: CASSHLDRESYNEQFF. The chain joins TRBV4-2 to TRBJ2-1; 8 bases are a match to TRBD1. Looked up from germline, CDR1 is LGHNA and CDR2 is YNFKEQ. CDR3 size: 16 residues. Trimming removed 3 bases from V and 1 base from J; junction bases left unmatched: 5.

This clone has a handful of counts. The chain recombines TRBV2 with TRBJ1-5, with no clear D. Germline V CDR1 and CDR2: SNHLY, FYNNEI. V was trimmed by 5 bases and J by 0 bases, leaving 8 bases between them. This CDR3 spans 14 amino acids. This CDR3 reads CASSSAVSNQPQHF. The CDR3 DNA sequence: TGTGCCAGCAGTAGCGCAGTTAGCAATCAGCCCCAGCATTTT.

This clone occurred once. Other nucleotide sequences in the sample specify the same CDR3. The chain joins TRBV25-1 to TRBJ1-2; 7 nucleotides agree with TRBD1. Unmatched junction bases numbered 12, after V lost 5 bases and J lost 6 bases. This CDR3 is built from 15 residues. The germline V gene has CDR1 MGHDK and CDR2 SYGVNS. As DNA, the CDR3 is TGTGCCAGCAGTCCGCGACAGGGCTTTGCGGATGGCTACACCTTC. It is translated as CASSPRQGFADGYTF.

The genes are TRBV28 and TRBJ2-7, with 9 bases lining up with TRBD1. The germline CDR1 and CDR2 sequences are MDHEN and SYDVKM. The V gene end was trimmed by 5 bases and the J gene end by 5 bases; junction bases not matched to a gene: 10. The CDR3 spans 15 residues. The CDR3 sequence is CASSAQGAAFHEQYF. In DNA, the CDR3 is TGTGCCAGCAGTGCACAGGGGGCGGCCTTCCACGAGCAGTACTTC.

This clone turned up a few times. The chain has TRBV28 and TRBJ1-5; 8 bases match TRBD1. CDR1 is MDHEN, CDR2 SYDVKM, per germline. The V segment lost 2 bases and the J segment 2 bases; nucleotides outside the gene matches: 8. The CDR3 runs to 17 residues. This chain's CDR3 is CASSLAGGGWGNQPQHF. The CDR3 bases are TGTGCCAGCAGTTTAGCAGGGGGCGGGTGGGGCAATCAGCCCCAGCATTTT.

The rearrangement uses TRBV10-3 and TRBJ2-7; D uncertain. The CDR3 has 14 amino acids. The germline V and J ends were trimmed by 0 bases and 2 bases, with 8 bases remaining between them. Germline V gene data show CDR1 as ENHRY and CDR2 as SYGVKD. In DNA, the CDR3 is TGTGCCATCAGTGAGTCCTACCTCACCTACGAGCAGTACTTC. Translated: CAISESYLTYEQYF.

V usage is TRBV6-5 and J usage is TRBJ2-1; D is uncertain. V lost 6 bases to trimming and J lost 8 bases, with 11 bases between them. The CDR3 runs 12 residues. CDR1 and CDR2 from the germline V gene are MNHEY and SVGAGI. CDR3 amino acids: CASRGSYDEQFF. DNA for the CDR3: TGTGCCAGCAGGGGCAGTTACGATGAGCAGTTCTTC.

CDR3 protein: CASSKRDRGAFF. The CDR3 region has the DNA TGTGCCAGCAGTAAACGGGACAGGGGAGCTTTCTTT. The rearrangement links TRBV28 to TRBJ1-1; 10 bases align to TRBD1. V was pared by 5 bases and J by 10 bases, with 4 bases of the junction left unmatched. Germline V gene sequence: CDR1 MDHEN, CDR2 SYDVKM. This CDR3 contains 12 residues. The full variable domain, in which reference TRBV28 and TRBJ1-1 provide the parts outside the CDR3, is DVKVTQSSRYLVKRTGEKVFLECVQDMDHENMFWYRQDPGLGLRLIYFSYDVKMKEKGDIPEGYSVSREKKERFSLILESASTNQTSMYLCASSKRDRGAFFGQGTRLTVV.

Notes on this clone: The junction and the germline gene differ at one end; a read error may be behind it. The chain has TRBV7-7 and TRBJ2-1; D possibly corresponds to TRBD1 (5 bases). From germline, CDR1 is SSHAT and CDR2 FNYEAQ (reference sequence). CDR3 length equals 15 residues. DNA of the CDR3: TGTGCTAGCAGCTTGGGGCTAGGGTCCTACAATGAGCAGTTCTTC. Translated: CASSLGLGSYNEQFF.

This chain links TRBV7-2 with TRBJ2-7; 9 nucleotides line up with TRBD1. The CDR3 contains 15 residues. Germline lookup yields CDR1 SGHTA and CDR2 FQGNSA. The V segment lost 6 bases and the J segment 2 bases; nucleotides outside the gene matches: 8. CDR3 amino acids: CASSPGTGPTYEQYF. The CDR3 DNA sequence: TGTGCCAGCAGTCCCGGGACAGGGCCTACCTACGAGCAGTACTTC.

V gene TRBV7-6 combines with J gene TRBJ2-3; tentative D call: TRBD1 (6 bases). Trimming left V 3 bases short and J 1 base short, with 8 bases between. The CDR3 is 14 amino acids. Germline V gene data show CDR1 as SGHVS and CDR2 as FNYEAQ. The chain's CDR3 is CASSFDRRTDTQYF. As DNA, the CDR3 is TGTGCCAGCAGCTTTGACAGGCGCACAGATACGCAGTATTTT.